This TCR beta chain is from a study of cytomegalovirus exposure and HLA in healthy donors. The study, taken as a whole, reports: TCR beta sequences numbering over 15,000 were associated with HLA alleles at 0.05 false discovery rate in a later analysis. It was in a later analysis that TCR association rates were seen to vary by HLA locus, highest for DRB1 and lowest for HLA-C. An analysis that came later showed most CMV-associated TCR beta chains appearing HLA-restricted.

PCR used 60 Vbeta primers and 13 Jbeta primers. Only in-frame clones appear in the TCRdb table, and some are missing; sequencing was by immunoSEQ multiplex PCR. The table records around 57,000 clones, about 90% of them present only once. Trimming removed 3 bases from V and 11 bases from J, with 10 bases in between. Germline V gives CDR1 MDHEN, CDR2 SYDVKM. The length of the CDR3 is 11 residues. Details on this clone: The target antigen is unknown.

Input material: PBMCs. The receptor comes from a young man in good health and CMV-seropositive. The rearrangement uses TRBV28 and TRBJ1-1; a weak D match, TRBD1 (5 bases). The CDR3 region has the DNA TGTGCCAGCAGTTTTTCGCGGGGGGCTTTCTTT. It encodes CASSFSRGAFF.